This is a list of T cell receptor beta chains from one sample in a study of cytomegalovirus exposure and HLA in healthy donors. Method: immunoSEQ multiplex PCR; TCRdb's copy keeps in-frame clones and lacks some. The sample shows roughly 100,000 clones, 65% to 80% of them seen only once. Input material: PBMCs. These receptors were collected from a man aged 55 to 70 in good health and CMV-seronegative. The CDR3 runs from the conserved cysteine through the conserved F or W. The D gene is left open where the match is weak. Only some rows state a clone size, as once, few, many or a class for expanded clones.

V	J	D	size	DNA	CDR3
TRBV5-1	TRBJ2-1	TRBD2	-	TGCGCCAGCAGGAGAGGTAGCGGGGGGGCAGAAAATGAGCAGTTCTTC	CASRRGSGGAENEQFF
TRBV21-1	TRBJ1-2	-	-	TGTGCCAGCAGCAAAGCCCACAGAGGGAGAGGCGGCTACACCTTC	CASSKAHRGRGGYTF
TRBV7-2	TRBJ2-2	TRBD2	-	TGTGCCAGCAGCTTAAGGGGCGGGTCTAGCGGACGAAACACCGGGGAGCTGTTTTTT	CASSLRGGSSGRNTGELFF
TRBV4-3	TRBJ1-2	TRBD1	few	TGCGCCAGCAGCCAAGAATTCACAGGGGATACCTATGGCTACACCTTC	CASSQEFTGDTYGYTF
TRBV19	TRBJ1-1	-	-	TGTGCCAGTAGCCGACAGGCGAACACTGAAGCTTTCTTT	CASSRQANTEAFF
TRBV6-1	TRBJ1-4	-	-	TGTGCCAGTGTGTTACCGGGGTCGTCGGATGAAAAACTGTTTTTT	CASVLPGSSDEKLFF
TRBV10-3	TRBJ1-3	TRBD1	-	TGTGCCATCAGCGTGGGACAGGGCCGAGGAAACACCATATATTTT	CAISVGQGRGNTIYF
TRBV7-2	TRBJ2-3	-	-	TGTGCCAGCAGACCCACAGGGTTTTGGGCAGATACGCAGTATTTT	CASRPTGFWADTQYF
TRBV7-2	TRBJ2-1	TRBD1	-	TGTGCCAGCAGTCGGGACAGGCTTGAGCAGTTCTTC	CASSRDRLEQFF
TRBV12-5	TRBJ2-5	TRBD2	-	TGTGCTAGTGGTTCGACACCGGGACTAGCGCAAGAGACCCAGTACTTC	CASGSTPGLAQETQYF
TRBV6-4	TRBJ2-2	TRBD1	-	TGTGCCACCCGACAGGGCTACACCGGGGAGCTGTTTTTT	CATRQGYTGELFF
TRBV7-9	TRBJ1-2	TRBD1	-	TGTGCCAGCAGCCCCGGACAGGGGTACTTCAATAACTATGGCTACACCTTC	CASSPGQGYFNNYGYTF
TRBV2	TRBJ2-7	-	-	TGTGCCAGCAACTCCTTAGGGGGGGGTTACGAGCAGTACTTC	CASNSLGGGYEQYF
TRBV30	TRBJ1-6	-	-	TGTGCCTGGAGACTCGGACTTAATAATTCACCCCTCCACTTT	CAWRLGLNNSPLHF
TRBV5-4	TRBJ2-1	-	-	TGTGCCAGCACAGGGACAAACTCCTACAATGAGCAGTTCTTC	CASTGTNSYNEQFF
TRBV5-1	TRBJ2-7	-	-	TGCGCCAGCAGCTTGGAAGGGGGACGCGAGCAGTACTTC	CASSLEGGREQYF
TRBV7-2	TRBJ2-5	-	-	TGTGCCAGCAGCCCATCTAGGGGAATACACGAGACCCAGTACTTC	CASSPSRGIHETQYF
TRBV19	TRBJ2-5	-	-	TGTGCCAGTTCGGGACACAGGGAGACCCAGTACTTC	CASSGHRETQYF
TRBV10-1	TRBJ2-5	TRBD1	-	TGCGCCAGCAGTGAGTACAGGGGGCTCCAAGAGACCCAGTACTTC	CASSEYRGLQETQYF
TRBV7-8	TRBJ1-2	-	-	TGTGCCAGCAGCTTAGAGAGGGAATATAATGGCTACACCTTC	CASSLEREYNGYTF
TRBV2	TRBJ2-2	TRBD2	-	TGTGCCAGCAGGGCCGGGACTAGCGGGGGGGCCAGAGGCACCGGGGAGCTGTTTTTT	CASRAGTSGGARGTGELFF
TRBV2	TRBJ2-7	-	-	TGTGCCAGCAGTGGCGAGTGGGAGCAGTACTTC	CASSGEWEQYF
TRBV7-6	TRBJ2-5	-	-	TGTGCCAGCAGCTTAGCGGAGGGCGCCCCCCAAGAGACCCAGTACTTC	CASSLAEGAPQETQYF
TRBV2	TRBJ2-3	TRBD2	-	TGTGCCAGCAATAGCGGGGGCACAGATACGCAGTATTTT	CASNSGGTDTQYF
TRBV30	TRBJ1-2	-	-	TGTGCCTGGAGTGTCGCACCCCTCTCGGAGGGCTACACCTTC	CAWSVAPLSEGYTF